One sample yielded the 8 T cell receptor beta chains listed below, sequenced in a study of T-cell memory formation after mild COVID-19. In TCRdb, the 5' RACE reads were re-called with MiXCR into one record per CDR3 protein. This sample carries under 550,000 distinct CDR3 sequences, 18% of them seen once, and the ten largest clones take about a fifth. Material: PBMCs or a T cell subset sorted from them (not recorded which). These receptors were taken from a man younger than 30 who had mild COVID-19 (a few samples of this study predate the infection). Cell type and time point are not known.

CDR3 sequence (DNA): TGTGCCAGCTCACCACGATCCGGGACGGATGATGGCTACACCTTC. Translating it yields CASSPRSGTDDGYTF. The rearrangement links TRBV18 to TRBJ1-2; weak D call: TRBD1 (5 bases). From germline, CDR1 is KGHSH and CDR2 LQKENI. The CDR3 is 15 residues long. The ends were cut back, 1 base at V and 6 bases at J, with 15 bases in the middle.

This clonotype came up a few times. The CDR3 spells CASSSGTVNEKLFF. The CDR3 coding sequence is TGCGCCAGCAGTTCCGGGACAGTTAATGAAAAACTGTTTTTT. The gene calls are TRBV5-1 and TRBJ1-4; the match to TRBD1 covers 7 bases. The trim removed 5 bases at V and 4 bases at J, leaving 5 bases unmatched. This CDR3 is built from 14 residues. CDR1 and CDR2 (germline): SGHRS, YFSETQ.

The rearrangement joins TRBV18 to TRBJ1-3, with D hard to call. The germline gives CDR1 KGHSH, CDR2 LQKENI. Trimming removed 3 bases from V and 0 bases from J, with 9 bases in between. The CDR3 spans 15 residues. The DNA of the CDR3 is TGTGCCAGCTCACCGAGGGTTTCCTCTGGAAACACCATATATTTT. Amino acids: CASSPRVSSGNTIYF.

The rearrangement links TRBV23-1 to TRBJ2-7; 9 bases match TRBD1. Being an ORF, TRBV23-1 has a function that is uncertain. This CDR3 is 15 amino acids long. J gave up 6 bases and V 1 base, and 7 bases lay outside the gene matches. The CDR3 here is CASSQYSRTGAEQYF. The CDR3 DNA reads as TGCGCCAGCAGTCAATATTCACGGACAGGGGCCGAGCAGTACTTC.

V and J are TRBV19 and TRBJ1-1, with 7 positions matching TRBD1. Germline V gives CDR1 LNHDA, CDR2 SQIVND (reference sequence). V was clipped by 0 bases and J by 4 bases; unmatched bases: 11. The CDR3 extends over 17 amino acids. CDR3 loop: CASSIDNRGRYGTEAFF. CDR3 nucleotides: TGTGCCAGTAGTATAGACAACAGGGGTCGGTATGGCACTGAAGCTTTCTTT.

This clonotype was recorded a few times. This chain connects TRBV6-5 to TRBJ1-3; D not resolved. This CDR3 has 17 residues. Per the germline V gene, CDR1 is MNHEY and CDR2 is SVGAGI. Trimming stripped 2 bases from V and 0 bases from J, with 14 bases between. The DNA for the CDR3 is TGTGCCAGCAGTTACGGTCGAGCAGGAAGCTCTGGAAACACCATATATTTT. It translates to CASSYGRAGSSGNTIYF.

This clonotype was seen only a few times. The V and J genes are TRBV7-9 and TRBJ2-7; possibly TRBD1 for D (5 bases). The germline V gene has CDR1 SEHNR and CDR2 FQNEAQ (reference sequence). This CDR3 is 15 amino acids long. The V end lost 5 bases, the J end lost 6 bases, and 20 bases lay between the germline ends. CDR3 sequence (DNA): TGTGCCAGCAGCGGGTTCAGGGATCTCCTCTTCGAGCAGTACTTC. This translates into CASSGFRDLLFEQYF.

This clonotype was seen a handful of times. V and J are TRBV6-1 and TRBJ2-5; no reliable D call. The CDR3 length is 13 residues. Germline CDR1 and CDR2: MNHNS and SASEGT. The V and J ends lost 7 bases and 5 bases respectively, with 14 bases between them. CDR3 loop: CASKALGRETQYF. The CDR3 DNA follows: TGTGCCAGCAAGGCTCTAGGGCGGGAGACCCAGTACTTC.